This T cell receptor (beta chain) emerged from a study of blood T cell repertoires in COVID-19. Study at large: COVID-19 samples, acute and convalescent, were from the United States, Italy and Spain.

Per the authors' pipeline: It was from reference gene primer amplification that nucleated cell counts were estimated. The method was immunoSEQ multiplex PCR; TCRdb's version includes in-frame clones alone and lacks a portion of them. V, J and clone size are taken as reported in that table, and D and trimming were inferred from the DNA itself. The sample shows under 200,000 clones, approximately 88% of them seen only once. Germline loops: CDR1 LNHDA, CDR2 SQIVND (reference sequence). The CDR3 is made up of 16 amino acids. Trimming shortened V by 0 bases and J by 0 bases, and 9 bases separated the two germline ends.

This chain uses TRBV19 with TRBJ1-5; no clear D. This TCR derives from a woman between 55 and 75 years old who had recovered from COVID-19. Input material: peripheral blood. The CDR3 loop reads CASSIEGRFSNQPQHF. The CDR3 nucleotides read TGTGCCAGTAGTATAGAGGGCAGGTTTAGCAATCAGCCCCAGCATTTT.